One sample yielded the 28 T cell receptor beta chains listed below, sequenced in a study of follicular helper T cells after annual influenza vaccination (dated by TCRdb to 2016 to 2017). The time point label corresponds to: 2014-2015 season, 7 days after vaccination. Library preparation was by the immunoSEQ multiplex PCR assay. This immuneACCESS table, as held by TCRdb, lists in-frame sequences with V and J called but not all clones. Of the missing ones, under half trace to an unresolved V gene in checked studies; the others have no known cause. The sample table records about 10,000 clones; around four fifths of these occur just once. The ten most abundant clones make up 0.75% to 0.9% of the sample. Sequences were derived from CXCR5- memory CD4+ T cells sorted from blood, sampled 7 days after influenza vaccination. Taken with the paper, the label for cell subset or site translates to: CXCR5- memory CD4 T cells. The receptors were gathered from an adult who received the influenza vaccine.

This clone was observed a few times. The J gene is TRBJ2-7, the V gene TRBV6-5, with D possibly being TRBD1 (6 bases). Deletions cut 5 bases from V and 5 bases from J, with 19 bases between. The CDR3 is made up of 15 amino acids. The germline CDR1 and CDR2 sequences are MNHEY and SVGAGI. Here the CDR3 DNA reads TGTGCCAGCAGTAGACAGGCTATGGGCGAAGACGAGCAGTACTTC. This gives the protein CASSRQAMGEDEQYF.

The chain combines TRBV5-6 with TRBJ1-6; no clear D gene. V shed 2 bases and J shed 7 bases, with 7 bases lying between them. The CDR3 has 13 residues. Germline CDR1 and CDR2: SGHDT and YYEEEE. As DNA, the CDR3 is TGTGCCAGCAGCTTTAAAGGAAATTCACCCCTCCACTTT. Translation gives CASSFKGNSPLHF.

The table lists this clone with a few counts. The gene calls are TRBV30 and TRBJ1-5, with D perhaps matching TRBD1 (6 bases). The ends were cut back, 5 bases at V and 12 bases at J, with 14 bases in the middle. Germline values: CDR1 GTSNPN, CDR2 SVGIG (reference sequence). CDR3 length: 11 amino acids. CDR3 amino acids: CAWGGASVQHF. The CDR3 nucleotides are TGTGCCTGGGGGGGGGCATCGGTCCAGCATTTT.

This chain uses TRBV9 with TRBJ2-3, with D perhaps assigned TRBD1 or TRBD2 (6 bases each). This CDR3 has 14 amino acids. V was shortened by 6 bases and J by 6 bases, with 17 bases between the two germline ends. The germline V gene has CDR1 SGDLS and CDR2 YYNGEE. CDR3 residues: CASTLGGNGDTQYF. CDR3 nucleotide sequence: TGTGCCAGCACCCTAGGGGGGAATGGGGATACGCAGTATTTT. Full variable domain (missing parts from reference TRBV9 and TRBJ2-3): DSGVTQTPKHLITATGQRVTLRCSPRSGDLSVYWYQQSLDQGLQFLIQYYNGEERAKGNILERFSAQQFPDLHSELNLSSLELGDSALYFCASTLGGNGDTQYFGPGTRLTVL.

CDR3 region: CASSLSLAGVTDTQYF. The CDR3 DNA reads TGTGCCAGCAGCCTGTCTCTAGCGGGAGTAACAGATACGCAGTATTTT. This rearrangement joins TRBV27 to TRBJ2-3; 10 nucleotides match TRBD2. Germline V gives CDR1 MNHEY, CDR2 SMNVEV (reference sequence). The CDR3 loop spans 16 amino acids. V was clipped by 6 bases and J by 3 bases; unmatched bases: 9.

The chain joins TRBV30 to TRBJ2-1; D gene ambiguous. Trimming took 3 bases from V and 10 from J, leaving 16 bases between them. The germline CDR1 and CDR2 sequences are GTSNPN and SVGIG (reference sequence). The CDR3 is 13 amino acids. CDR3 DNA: TGTGCCTGGAGACCCAGACCGCTTTGGGAGCAGTTCTTC. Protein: CAWRPRPLWEQFF.

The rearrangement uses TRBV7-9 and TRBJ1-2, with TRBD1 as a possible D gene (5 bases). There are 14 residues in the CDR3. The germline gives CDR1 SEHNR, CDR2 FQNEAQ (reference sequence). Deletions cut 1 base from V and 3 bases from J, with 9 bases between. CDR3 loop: CASSLGGGDYGYTF. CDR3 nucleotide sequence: TGTGCCAGCAGCTTAGGAGGAGGGGACTATGGCTACACCTTC.

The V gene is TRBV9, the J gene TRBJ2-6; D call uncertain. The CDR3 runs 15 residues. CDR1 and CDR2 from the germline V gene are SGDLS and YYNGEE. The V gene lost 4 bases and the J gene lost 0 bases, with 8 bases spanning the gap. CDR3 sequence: CASSTQVSGANVLTF. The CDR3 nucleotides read TGTGCCAGCAGCACTCAGGTCTCTGGGGCCAACGTCCTGACTTTC.

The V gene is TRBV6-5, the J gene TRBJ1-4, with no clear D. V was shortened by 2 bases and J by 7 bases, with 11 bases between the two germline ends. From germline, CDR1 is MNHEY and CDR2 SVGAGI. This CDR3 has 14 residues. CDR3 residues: CASSYGARREKLFF. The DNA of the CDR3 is TGTGCCAGCAGTTACGGCGCTAGGCGTGAAAAACTGTTTTTT.

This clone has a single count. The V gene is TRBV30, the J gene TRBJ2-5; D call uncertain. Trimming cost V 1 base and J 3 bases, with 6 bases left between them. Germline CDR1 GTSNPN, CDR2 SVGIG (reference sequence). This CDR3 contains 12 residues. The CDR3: CAWSEWKETQYF. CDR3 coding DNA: TGTGCCTGGAGTGAGTGGAAAGAGACCCAGTACTTC. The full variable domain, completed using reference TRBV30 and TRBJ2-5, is SQTIHQWPATLVQPVGSPLSLECTVEGTSNPNLYWYRQAAGRGLQLLFYSVGIGQISSEVPQNLSASRPQDRQFILSSKKLLLSDSGFYLCAWSEWKETQYFGPGTRLLVL.

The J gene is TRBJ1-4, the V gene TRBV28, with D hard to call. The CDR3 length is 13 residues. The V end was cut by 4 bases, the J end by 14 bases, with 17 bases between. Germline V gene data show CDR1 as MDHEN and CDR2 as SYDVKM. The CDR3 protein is CASSSPRGTILFF. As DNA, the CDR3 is TGTGCCAGCAGTTCCCCTCGGGGAACTATCCTGTTTTTT.

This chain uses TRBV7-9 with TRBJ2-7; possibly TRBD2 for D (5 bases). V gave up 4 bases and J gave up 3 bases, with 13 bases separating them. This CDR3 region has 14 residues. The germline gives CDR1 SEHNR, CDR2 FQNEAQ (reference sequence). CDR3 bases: TGTGCCAGCAGCTCCTCGACGGGGAACTACGAGCAGTACTTC. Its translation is CASSSSTGNYEQYF.

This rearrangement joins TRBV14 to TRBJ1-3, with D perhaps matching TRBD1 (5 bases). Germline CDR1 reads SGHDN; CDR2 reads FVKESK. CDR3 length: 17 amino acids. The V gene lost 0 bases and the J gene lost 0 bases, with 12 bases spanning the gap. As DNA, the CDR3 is TGTGCCAGCAGCCAAGAGGTGGGGGGAACCTCTGGAAACACCATATATTTT. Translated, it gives CASSQEVGGTSGNTIYF.

The chain's CDR3 is CASSLWHNSYEQYF. CDR3 nucleotide sequence: TGTGCCAGCAGCTTATGGCACAACTCCTACGAGCAGTACTTC. This chain joins TRBV13 and TRBJ2-7; D ambiguous. The V and J ends lost 2 bases and 0 bases respectively, with 8 bases between them. This CDR3 has 14 amino acids. The V gene's germline CDR1 is PRHDT and CDR2 FYEKMQ (reference sequence). Supplemented by reference TRBV13 and TRBJ2-7, the full variable domain reads AAGVIQSPRHLIKEKRETATLKCYPIPRHDTVYWYQQGPGQDPQFLISFYEKMQSDKGSIPDRFSAQQFSDYHSELNMSSLELGDSALYFCASSLWHNSYEQYFGPGTRLTVT.

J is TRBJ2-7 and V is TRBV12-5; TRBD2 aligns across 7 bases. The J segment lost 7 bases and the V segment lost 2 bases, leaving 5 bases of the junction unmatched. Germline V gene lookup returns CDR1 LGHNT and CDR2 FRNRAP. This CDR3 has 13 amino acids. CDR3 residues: CASGLSEGGEQYF. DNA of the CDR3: TGTGCTAGTGGTTTGTCCGAGGGAGGGGAGCAGTACTTC.

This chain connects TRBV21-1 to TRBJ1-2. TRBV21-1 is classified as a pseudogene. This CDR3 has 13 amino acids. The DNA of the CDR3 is TGTGCCAGCAGCATACGTCTGGAAAATGGCTACACCTTC. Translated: CASSIRLENGYTF.

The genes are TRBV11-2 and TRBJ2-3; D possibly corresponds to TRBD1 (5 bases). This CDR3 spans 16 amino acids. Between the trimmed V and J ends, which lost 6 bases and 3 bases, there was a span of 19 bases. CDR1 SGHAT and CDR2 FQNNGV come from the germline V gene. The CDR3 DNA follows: TGTGCCAGCAGGAATTTAGGGGTTTTCGGAACAGATACGCAGTATTTT. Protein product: CASRNLGVFGTDTQYF.

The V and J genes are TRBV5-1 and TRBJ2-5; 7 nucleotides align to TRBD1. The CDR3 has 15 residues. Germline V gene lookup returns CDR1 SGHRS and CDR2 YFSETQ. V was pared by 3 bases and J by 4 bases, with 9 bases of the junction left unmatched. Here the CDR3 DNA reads TGCGCCAGCAGCTCCCATTCGACAGGGAGAGAGACCCAGTACTTC. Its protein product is CASSSHSTGRETQYF.

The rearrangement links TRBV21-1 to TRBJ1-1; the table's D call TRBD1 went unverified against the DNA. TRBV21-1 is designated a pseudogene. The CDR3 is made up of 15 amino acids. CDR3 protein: CASSATGEVSTEAFF. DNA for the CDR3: TGTGCCAGCAGCGCGACAGGGGAGGTAAGTACTGAAGCTTTCTTT.

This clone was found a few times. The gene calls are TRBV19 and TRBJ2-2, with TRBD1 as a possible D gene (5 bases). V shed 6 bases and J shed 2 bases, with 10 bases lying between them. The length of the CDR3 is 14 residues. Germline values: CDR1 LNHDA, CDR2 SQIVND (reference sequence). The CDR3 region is CASRIQGNTGELFF. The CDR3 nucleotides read TGTGCCAGTAGGATTCAGGGAAACACCGGGGAGCTGTTTTTT.

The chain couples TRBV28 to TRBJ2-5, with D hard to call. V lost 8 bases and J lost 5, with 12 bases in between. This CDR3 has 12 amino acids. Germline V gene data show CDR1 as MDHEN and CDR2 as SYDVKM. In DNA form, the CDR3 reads TGTGCCAGCCGAGCTATTACGGAGACCCAGTACTTC. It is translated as CASRAITETQYF.

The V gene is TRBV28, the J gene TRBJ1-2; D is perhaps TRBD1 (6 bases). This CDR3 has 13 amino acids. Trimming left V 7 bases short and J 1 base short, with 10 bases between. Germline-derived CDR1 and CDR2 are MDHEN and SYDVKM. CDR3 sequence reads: CASTQQGNYGYTF. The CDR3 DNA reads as TGTGCCAGCACACAACAGGGTAACTATGGCTACACCTTC.

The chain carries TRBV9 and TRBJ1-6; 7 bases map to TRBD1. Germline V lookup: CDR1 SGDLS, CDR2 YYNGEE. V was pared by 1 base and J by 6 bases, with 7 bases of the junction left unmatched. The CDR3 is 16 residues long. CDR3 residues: CASSVYDRESNSPLHF. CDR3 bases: TGTGCCAGCAGCGTATACGACAGGGAAAGTAATTCACCCCTCCACTTT.

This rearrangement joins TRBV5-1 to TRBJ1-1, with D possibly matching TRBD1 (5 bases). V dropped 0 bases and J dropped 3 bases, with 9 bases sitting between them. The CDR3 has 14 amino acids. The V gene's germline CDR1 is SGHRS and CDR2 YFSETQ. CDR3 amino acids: CASSLVQGDTEAFF. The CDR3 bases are TGCGCCAGCAGCTTGGTGCAGGGAGACACTGAAGCTTTCTTT.

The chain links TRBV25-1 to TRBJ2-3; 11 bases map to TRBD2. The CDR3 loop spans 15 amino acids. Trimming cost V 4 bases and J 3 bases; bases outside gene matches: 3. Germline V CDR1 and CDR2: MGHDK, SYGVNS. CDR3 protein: CASSVAGGPTDTQYF. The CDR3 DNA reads TGTGCCAGCAGTGTAGCGGGGGGGCCAACAGATACGCAGTATTTT.

The CDR3, as DNA: TGTGCCAGCAGCCAATCTGCCCGGGCGGACCAGCCCCAGCATTTT. This sequence encodes CASSQSARADQPQHF. The chain carries TRBV4-2 and TRBJ1-5; D not certain. CDR1 is LGHNA, CDR2 YNFKEQ, per germline. This CDR3 is built from 15 residues. V shed 2 bases and J shed 7 bases, with 15 bases lying between them.

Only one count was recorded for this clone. Here the CDR3 DNA reads TGTGCCAGCAGGAAAAAGCAGCTTGAAAAACTGTTTTTT. Encoded protein: CASRKKQLEKLFF. V gene TRBV28 combines with J gene TRBJ1-4, with D unclear. CDR3 length: 13 residues. From germline, CDR1 is MDHEN and CDR2 SYDVKM. The germline V and J ends were trimmed by 6 bases and 7 bases, with 12 bases remaining between them.

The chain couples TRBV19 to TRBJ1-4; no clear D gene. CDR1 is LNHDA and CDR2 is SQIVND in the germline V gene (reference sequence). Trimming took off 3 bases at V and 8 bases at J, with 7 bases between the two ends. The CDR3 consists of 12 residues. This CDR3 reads CASSIRGEKLFF. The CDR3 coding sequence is TGTGCCAGTAGTATTCGAGGAGAAAAACTGTTTTTT.